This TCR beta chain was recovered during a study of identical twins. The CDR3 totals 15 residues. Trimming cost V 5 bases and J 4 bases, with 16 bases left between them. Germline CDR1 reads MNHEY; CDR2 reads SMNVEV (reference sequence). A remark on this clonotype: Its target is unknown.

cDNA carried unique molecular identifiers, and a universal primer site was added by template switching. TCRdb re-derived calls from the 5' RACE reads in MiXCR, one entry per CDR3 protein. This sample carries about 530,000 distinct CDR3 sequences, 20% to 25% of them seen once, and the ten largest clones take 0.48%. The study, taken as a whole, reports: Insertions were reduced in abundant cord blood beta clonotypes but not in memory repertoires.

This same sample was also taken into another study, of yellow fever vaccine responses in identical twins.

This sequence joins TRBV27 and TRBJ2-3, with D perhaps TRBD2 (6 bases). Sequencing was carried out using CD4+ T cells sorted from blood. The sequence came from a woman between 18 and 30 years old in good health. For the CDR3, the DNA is TGTGCCAGCAGTACCCCAGAGACTAGGGCAGATACGCAGTATTTT. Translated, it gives CASSTPETRADTQYF.